A single sample gave rise to the 12 T cell receptor beta chains below, sequenced in a study of blood T cells in healthy people across ages. Using a J-beta primer mix together with a sample-barcoded 5' primer, a second PCR was run for roughly 6 to 11 cycles. MiXCR, applied by TCRdb to the 5' RACE reads, yields one record per CDR3 protein. The sample has 1.5 million to 2 million distinct CDR3 sequences, about 30% seen once. Sequencing was done on a sample of blood. These receptors were obtained from a woman aged 25 to 39 in good health.

The gene calls are TRBV10-3 and TRBJ2-3; weak D call: TRBD1 (6 bases). The V gene's germline CDR1 is ENHRY and CDR2 SYGVKD. V lost 4 bases, J lost 0 bases, and 14 bases lay in between. The CDR3 is 16 amino acids. The CDR3 protein is CAISGERGISTDTQYF. The CDR3 DNA reads as TGTGCCATCAGTGGTGAGAGGGGGATTAGCACAGATACGCAGTATTTT.

As regards this clonotype: A much larger clone is a single base away; this may be a read error. The V gene is TRBV29-1, the J gene TRBJ2-1; 7 bases fit TRBD2. Matching the DNA end better, TRBJ2-7 makes the J call doubtful. Germline V gene data show CDR1 as SQVTM and CDR2 as ANQGSEA. The CDR3 extends over 14 amino acids. The CDR3 DNA is TGCAGCGTTGACCGCGGGAGTGGCTACAATGAGCAGTACTTC. The encoded protein is CSVDRGSGYNEQYF.

This clonotype was recorded once. The gene calls are TRBV11-2 and TRBJ2-1, with D unresolved. Trimming removed 5 bases from V and 13 bases from J, with 24 bases in between. In germline, CDR1 is SGHAT, CDR2 FQNNGV. CDR3 size: 15 residues. Written as DNA, the CDR3 is TGTGCCAGCAGCCCAGGAAGCCGGGCCTCCCAGTCACAGTTCTTC. Translated, it gives CASSPGSRASQSQFF.

This clonotype was counted between two and nine times. The gene calls are TRBV4-3 and TRBJ2-7, with unresolved D. The germline gives CDR1 LGHNA, CDR2 YSLEER. This CDR3 has 14 residues. Trimming stripped 0 bases from V and 3 bases from J, with 9 bases between. The CDR3 region has the DNA TGCGCCAGCAGCCAAGAAAGGGTGGGCTACGAGCAGTACTTC. This sequence encodes CASSQERVGYEQYF.

This clonotype was found a few times. V usage is TRBV7-2 and J usage is TRBJ2-3, with TRBD2 identical over 7 bases. The V gene's germline CDR1 is SGHTA and CDR2 FQGNSA. The CDR3 is made up of 16 amino acids. V lost 2 bases, J lost 2 bases, and 7 bases stayed unmatched. CDR3 amino acids: CASSLFTGDYTDTQYF. DNA of the CDR3: TGTGCCAGCAGCTTATTTACCGGGGACTACACAGATACGCAGTATTTT.

This clonotype was seen only a few times. CDR3 coding DNA: TGCGCCAGCAGCTTGGCCGGTGGGACTAGTTTGAATGAGCAGTTCTTC. Protein sequence: CASSLAGGTSLNEQFF. The chain combines TRBV5-1 with TRBJ2-1; TRBD2 aligns across 8 bases. After removal of 0 bases from V and 7 bases from J, the junction contained 9 bases not matched to a gene. CDR1 and CDR2 from the germline V gene are SGHRS and YFSETQ. The CDR3 has 16 residues.

V and J are TRBV12-3 or TRBV12-4 and TRBJ1-5; 9 bases are shared with TRBD1. The CDR3 has 14 residues. V trimming: 3 bases; J trimming: 5 bases; junction bases outside the gene matches: 2. The CDR3 is CASSFGQGYQPQHF. CDR3 DNA: TGTGCCAGCAGTTTCGGACAGGGGTATCAGCCCCAGCATTTT.

The chain links TRBV7-7 to TRBJ1-2; 8 positions agree with TRBD1. V trimming: 5 bases; J trimming: 3 bases; junction bases outside the gene matches: 8. CDR1 SSHAT and CDR2 FNYEAQ come from the germline V gene (reference sequence). This CDR3 has 15 amino acids. CDR3 coding DNA: TGTGCCAGCAGCCGGAGGATGACAGGGGACTATGGCTACACCTTC. Its protein is CASSRRMTGDYGYTF.

This clonotype was detected a few times. The V and J genes are TRBV5-1 and TRBJ2-5; D might be TRBD2 (5 bases). Germline assignment: CDR1 SGHRS and CDR2 YFSETQ. The CDR3 is 13 residues long. The germline V and J ends were trimmed by 4 bases and 2 bases, with 9 bases remaining between them. The CDR3 reads CASSIGLQETQYF. In DNA, the CDR3 is TGCGCCAGCAGCATCGGACTGCAAGAGACCCAGTACTTC.

As regards this clonotype: One end of the junction fails to match germline, which may point to a read error. The rearrangement uses TRBV12-3 or TRBV12-4 and TRBJ2-6, with 10 bases aligning to TRBD1. The CDR3 has 16 residues. The CDR3 coding sequence is TGTGCCAGCTGGACAGGGGGGTCGTCTGGGGCCGACGTCCTGACTTTC. This translates into CASWTGGSSGADVLTF.

This rearrangement joins TRBV5-1 to TRBJ2-5, with unresolved D. V was clipped by 6 bases and J by 5 bases, with 11 bases between them. This CDR3 comprises 12 residues. Germline values: CDR1 SGHRS, CDR2 YFSETQ. The DNA of the CDR3 is TGCGCCAGCATCCAATCAGCGGAGACCCAGTACTTC. Its protein product is CASIQSAETQYF.

The gene calls are TRBV12-3 or TRBV12-4 and TRBJ1-4; TRBD1 matches at 7 bases. This CDR3 is 15 amino acids long. J lost 5 bases, V lost 6 bases, and 9 bases had no gene match. The CDR3 coding sequence is TGTGCCAGCAGCCATAGGGGGCTCGGGAATGAAAAACTGTTTTTT. Translating it yields CASSHRGLGNEKLFF.